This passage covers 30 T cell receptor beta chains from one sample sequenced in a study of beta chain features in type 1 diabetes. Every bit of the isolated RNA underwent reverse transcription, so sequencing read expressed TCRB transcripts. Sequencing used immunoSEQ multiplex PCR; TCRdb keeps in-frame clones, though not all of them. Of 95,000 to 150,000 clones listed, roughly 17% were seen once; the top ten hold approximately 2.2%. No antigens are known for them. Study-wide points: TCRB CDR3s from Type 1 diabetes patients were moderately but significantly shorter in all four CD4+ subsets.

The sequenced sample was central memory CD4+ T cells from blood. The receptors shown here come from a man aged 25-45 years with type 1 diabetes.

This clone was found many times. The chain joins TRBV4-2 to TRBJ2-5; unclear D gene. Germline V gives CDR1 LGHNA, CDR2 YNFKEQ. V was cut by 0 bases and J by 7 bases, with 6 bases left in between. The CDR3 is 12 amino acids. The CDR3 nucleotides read TGTGCCAGCAGCCAAGATGCGGTGACCCAGTACTTC. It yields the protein CASSQDAVTQYF.

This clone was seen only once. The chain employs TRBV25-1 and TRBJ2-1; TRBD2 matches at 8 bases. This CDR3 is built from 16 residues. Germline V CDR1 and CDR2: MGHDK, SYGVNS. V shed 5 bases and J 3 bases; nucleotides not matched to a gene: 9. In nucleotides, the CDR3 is TGTGCCAGCAGTCTACTCGGGACTAGTAGCTACAATGAGCAGTTCTTC. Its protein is CASSLLGTSSYNEQFF. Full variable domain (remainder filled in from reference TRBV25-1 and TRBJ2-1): EADIYQTPRYLVIGTGKKITLECSQTMGHDKMYWYQQDPGMELHLIHYSYGVNSTEKGDLSSESTVSRIRTEHFPLTLESARPSHTSQYLCASSLLGTSSYNEQFFGPGTRLTVL.

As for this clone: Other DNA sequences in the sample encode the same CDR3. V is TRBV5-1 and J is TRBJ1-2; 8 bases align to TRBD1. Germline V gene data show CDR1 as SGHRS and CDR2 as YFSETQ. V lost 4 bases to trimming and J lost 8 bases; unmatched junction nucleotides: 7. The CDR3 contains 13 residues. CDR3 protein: CASSPGQGNGYTF. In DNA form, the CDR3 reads TGCGCCAGCAGCCCCGGACAGGGTAACGGCTACACCTTC.

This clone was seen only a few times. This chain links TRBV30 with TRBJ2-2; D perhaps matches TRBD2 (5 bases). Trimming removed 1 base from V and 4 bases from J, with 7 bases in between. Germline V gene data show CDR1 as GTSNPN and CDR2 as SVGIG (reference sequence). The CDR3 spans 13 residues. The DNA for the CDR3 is TGTGCCTGGAGTGGGACTTCCACCGGGGAGCTGTTTTTT. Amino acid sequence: CAWSGTSTGELFF.

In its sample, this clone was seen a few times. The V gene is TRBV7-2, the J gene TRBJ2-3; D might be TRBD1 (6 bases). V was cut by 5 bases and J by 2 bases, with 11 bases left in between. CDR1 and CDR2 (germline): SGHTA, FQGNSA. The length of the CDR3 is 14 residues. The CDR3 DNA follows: TGTGCCAGCAGCCCAGGGGAGTTCACAGATACGCAGTATTTT. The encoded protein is CASSPGEFTDTQYF. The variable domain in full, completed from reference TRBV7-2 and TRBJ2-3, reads GAGVSQSPSNKVTEKGKDVELRCDPISGHTALYWYRQSLGQGLEFLIYFQGNSAPDKSGLPSDRFSAERTGGSVSTLTIQRTQQEDSAVYLCASSPGEFTDTQYFGPGTRLTVL.

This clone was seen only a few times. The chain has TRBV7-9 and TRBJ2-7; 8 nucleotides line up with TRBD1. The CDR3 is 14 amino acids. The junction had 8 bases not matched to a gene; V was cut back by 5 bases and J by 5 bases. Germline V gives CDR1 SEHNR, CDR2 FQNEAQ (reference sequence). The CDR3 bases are TGTGCCAGCAGCCTGACAGGGGCTCTGGACGAGCAGTACTTC. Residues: CASSLTGALDEQYF.

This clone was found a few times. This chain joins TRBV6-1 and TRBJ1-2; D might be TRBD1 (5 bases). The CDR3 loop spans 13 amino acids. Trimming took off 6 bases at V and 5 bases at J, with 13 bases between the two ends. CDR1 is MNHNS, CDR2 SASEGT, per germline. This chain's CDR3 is CASSLDSPYGYTF. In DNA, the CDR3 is TGTGCCAGCAGCCTCGACAGCCCATATGGCTACACCTTC.

The CDR3 sequence: CASSASGYMEGPQHF. CDR3 nucleotides: TGTGCCAGCAGCGCCTCGGGATACATGGAAGGGCCCCAGCATTTT. The V and J genes are TRBV9 and TRBJ1-5, with no clear D. The CDR3 runs to 15 residues. Trimming stripped 3 bases from V and 9 bases from J, with 19 bases between. Germline V lookup: CDR1 SGDLS, CDR2 YYNGEE.

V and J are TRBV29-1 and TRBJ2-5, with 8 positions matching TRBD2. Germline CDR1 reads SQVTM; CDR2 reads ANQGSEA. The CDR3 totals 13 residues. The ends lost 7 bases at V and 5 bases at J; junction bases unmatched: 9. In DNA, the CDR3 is TGCAGCGGTTCAGCGGGGGTTGGGGAGACCCAGTACTTC. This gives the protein CSGSAGVGETQYF.

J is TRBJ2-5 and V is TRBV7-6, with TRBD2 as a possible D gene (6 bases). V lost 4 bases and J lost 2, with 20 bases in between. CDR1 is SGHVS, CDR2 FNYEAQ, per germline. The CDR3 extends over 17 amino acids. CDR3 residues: CASSSLASASLQETQYF. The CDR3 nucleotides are TGTGCCAGCAGCTCCCTGGCTAGCGCGTCCCTACAAGAGACCCAGTACTTC.

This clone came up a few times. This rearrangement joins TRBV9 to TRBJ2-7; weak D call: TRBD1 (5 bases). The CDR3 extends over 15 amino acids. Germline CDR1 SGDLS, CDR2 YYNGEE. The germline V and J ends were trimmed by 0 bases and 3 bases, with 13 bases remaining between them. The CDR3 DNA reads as TGTGCCAGCAGCGTAGCAATAGGGGAAAACTACGAGCAGTACTTC. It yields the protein CASSVAIGENYEQYF.

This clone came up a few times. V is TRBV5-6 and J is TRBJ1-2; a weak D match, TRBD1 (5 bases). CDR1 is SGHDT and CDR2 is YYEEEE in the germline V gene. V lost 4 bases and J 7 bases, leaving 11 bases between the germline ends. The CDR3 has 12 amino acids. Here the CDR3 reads CASSLGTLGYTF. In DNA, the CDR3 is TGTGCCAGCAGCCTGGGGACTCTTGGCTACACCTTC.

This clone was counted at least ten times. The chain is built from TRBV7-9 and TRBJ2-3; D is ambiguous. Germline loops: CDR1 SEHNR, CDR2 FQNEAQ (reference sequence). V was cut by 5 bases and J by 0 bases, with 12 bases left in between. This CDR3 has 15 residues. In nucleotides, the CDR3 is TGTGCCAGCAGCCCTATCTCGGACAGCACAGATACGCAGTATTTT. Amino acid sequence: CASSPISDSTDTQYF.

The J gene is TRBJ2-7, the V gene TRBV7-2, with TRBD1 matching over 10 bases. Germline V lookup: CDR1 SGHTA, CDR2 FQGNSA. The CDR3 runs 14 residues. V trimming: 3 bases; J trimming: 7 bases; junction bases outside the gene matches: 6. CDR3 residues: CASSLRTGGGEQYF. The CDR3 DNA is TGTGCCAGCAGCTTGAGGACAGGGGGTGGGGAGCAGTACTTC.

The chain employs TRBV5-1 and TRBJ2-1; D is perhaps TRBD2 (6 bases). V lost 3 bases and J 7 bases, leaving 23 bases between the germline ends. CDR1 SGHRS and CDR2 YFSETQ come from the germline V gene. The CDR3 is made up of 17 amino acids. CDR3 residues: CASSWGGRTGLGNEQFF. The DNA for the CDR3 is TGCGCCAGCAGCTGGGGTGGCAGGACGGGACTTGGGAATGAGCAGTTCTTC.

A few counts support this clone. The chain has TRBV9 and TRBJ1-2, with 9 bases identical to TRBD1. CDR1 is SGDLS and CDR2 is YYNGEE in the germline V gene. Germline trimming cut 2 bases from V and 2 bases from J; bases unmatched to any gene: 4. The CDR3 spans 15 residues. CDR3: CASSVRDRDNYGYTF. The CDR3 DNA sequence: TGTGCCAGCAGCGTCCGGGACAGGGACAACTATGGCTACACCTTC. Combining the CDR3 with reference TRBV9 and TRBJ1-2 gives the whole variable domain DSGVTQTPKHLITATGQRVTLRCSPRSGDLSVYWYQQSLDQGLQFLIQYYNGEERAKGNILERFSAQQFPDLHSELNLSSLELGDSALYFCASSVRDRDNYGYTFGSGTRLTVV.

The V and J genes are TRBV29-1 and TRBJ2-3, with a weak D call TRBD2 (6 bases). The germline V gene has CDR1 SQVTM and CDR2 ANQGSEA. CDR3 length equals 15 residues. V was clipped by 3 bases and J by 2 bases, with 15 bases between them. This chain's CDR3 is CSVEELRDHTDTQYF. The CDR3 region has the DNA TGCAGCGTTGAGGAATTGCGGGACCACACAGATACGCAGTATTTT.

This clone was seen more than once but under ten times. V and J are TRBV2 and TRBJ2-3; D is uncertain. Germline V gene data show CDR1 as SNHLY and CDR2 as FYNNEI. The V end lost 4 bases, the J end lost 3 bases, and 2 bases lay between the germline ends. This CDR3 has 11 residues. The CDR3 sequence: CASSATDTQYF. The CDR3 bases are TGTGCCAGCAGTGCGACAGATACGCAGTATTTT.

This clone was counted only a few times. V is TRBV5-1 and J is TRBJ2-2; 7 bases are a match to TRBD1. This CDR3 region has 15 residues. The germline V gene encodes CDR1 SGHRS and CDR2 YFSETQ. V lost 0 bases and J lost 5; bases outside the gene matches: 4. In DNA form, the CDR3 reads TGCGCCAGCAGCTTGGTGGCAGGGGGAACCGGGGAGCTGTTTTTT. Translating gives CASSLVAGGTGELFF.

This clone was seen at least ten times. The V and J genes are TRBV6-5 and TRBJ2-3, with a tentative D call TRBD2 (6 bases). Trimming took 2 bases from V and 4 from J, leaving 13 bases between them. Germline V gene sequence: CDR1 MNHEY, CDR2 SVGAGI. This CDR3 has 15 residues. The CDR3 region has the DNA TGTGCCAGCAGTTACGGGCGGGGCCGGGCAGATACGCAGTATTTT. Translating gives CASSYGRGRADTQYF.

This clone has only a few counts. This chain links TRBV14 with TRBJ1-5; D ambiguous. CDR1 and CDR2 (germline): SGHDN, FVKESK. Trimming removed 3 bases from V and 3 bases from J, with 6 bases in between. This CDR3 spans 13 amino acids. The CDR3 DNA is TGTGCCAGCAGCCAGGGAATCAATCAGCCCCAGCATTTT. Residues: CASSQGINQPQHF.

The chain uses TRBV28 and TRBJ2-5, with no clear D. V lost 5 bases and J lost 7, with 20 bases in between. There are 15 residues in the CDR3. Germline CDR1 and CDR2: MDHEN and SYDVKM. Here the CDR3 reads CASSPNRRTSLTQYF. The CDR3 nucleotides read TGTGCCAGCAGTCCTAATCGTAGGACCAGTTTGACCCAGTACTTC. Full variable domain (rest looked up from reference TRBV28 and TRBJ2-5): DVKVTQSSRYLVKRTGEKVFLECVQDMDHENMFWYRQDPGLGLRLIYFSYDVKMKEKGDIPEGYSVSREKKERFSLILESASTNQTSMYLCASSPNRRTSLTQYFGPGTRLLVL.

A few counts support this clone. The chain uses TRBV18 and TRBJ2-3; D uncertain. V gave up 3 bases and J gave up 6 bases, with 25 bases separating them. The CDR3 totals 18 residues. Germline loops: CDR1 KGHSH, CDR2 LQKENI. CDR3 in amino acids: CASSPVGPRPGVVDTQYF. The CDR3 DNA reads TGTGCCAGCTCACCGGTAGGACCGCGCCCTGGCGTGGTGGATACGCAGTATTTT. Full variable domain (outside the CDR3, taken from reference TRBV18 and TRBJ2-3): NAGVMQNPRHLVRRRGQEARLRCSPMKGHSHVYWYRQLPEEGLKFMVYLQKENIIDESGMPKERFSAEFPKEGPSILRIQQVVRGDSAAYFCASSPVGPRPGVVDTQYFGPGTRLTVL.

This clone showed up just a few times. The CDR3 bases are TGTGCCAGCAGTCCCCCGAGTGGTAGCGGGGGGGCCGGTGAGCAGTTCTTC. It translates to CASSPPSGSGGAGEQFF. This chain links TRBV28 with TRBJ2-1; 11 positions agree with TRBD2. Looked up from germline, CDR1 is MDHEN and CDR2 is SYDVKM. The V segment lost 5 bases and the J segment 9 bases; nucleotides outside the gene matches: 15. The CDR3 is made up of 17 amino acids.

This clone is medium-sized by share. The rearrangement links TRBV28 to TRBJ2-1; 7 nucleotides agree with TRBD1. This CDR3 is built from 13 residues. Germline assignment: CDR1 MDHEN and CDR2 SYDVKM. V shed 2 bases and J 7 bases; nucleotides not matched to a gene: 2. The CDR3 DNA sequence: TGTGCCAGCAGTTTAGGACAGGCAAATGAGCAGTTCTTC. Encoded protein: CASSLGQANEQFF.

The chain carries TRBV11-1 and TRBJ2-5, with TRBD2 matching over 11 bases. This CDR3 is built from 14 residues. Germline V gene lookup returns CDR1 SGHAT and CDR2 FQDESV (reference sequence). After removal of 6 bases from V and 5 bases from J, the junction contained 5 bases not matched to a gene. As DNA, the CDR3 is TGTGCCAGCAGGCCTAGCGGGGGGTCGGAGACCCAGTACTTC. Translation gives CASRPSGGSETQYF.

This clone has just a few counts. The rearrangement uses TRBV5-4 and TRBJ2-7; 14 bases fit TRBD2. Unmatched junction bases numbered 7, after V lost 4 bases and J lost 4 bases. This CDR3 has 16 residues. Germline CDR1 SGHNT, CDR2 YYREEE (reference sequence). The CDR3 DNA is TGTGCCAGCAGCCCGGGACTAGCGGGGGACTTATACGAGCAGTACTTC. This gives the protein CASSPGLAGDLYEQYF.

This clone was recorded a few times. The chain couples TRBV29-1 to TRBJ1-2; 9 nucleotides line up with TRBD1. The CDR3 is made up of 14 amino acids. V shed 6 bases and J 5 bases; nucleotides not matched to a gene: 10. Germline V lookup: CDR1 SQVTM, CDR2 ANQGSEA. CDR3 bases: TGCAGCGTCGCCGTGGGACAGGGCATTTATGGCTACACCTTC. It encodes CSVAVGQGIYGYTF.

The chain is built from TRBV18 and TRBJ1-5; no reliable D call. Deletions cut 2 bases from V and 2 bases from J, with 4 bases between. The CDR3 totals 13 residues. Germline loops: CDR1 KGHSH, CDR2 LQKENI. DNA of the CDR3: TGTGCCAGCTCACCAGAGGGCAATCAGCCCCAGCATTTT. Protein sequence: CASSPEGNQPQHF.

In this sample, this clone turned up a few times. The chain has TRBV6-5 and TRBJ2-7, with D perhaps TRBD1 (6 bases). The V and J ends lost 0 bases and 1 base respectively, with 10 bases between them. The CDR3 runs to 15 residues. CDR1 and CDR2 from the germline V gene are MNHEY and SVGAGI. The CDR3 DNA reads TGTGCCAGCAGTTACTCCCGGACAGTTTCCTACGAGCAGTACTTC. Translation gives CASSYSRTVSYEQYF.